This TCR beta chain comes out of a study of OX40 agonist ivuxolimab in advanced cancers. Across the whole study: Each patient was given ivuxolimab into a vein every 2 weeks, at 0.01 to 10 mg/kg. Patients enrolled in dose escalation were diagnosed with hepatocellular carcinoma, melanoma, renal cell or head and neck cancer.

Study-level results: Among the lowest levels of clonal expansion were found in partial responders at 0.1-3.0 mg/kg. By week 6 at 0.1 to 3.0 mg/kg, blood CD4+ and CD8+ T cells had expanded clonally.

The protocol was immunoSEQ multiplex PCR, while the TCRdb copy is restricted to in-frame clones and leaves out a portion. The sample has some 96,000 clones, about 80% seen once. Turning to this clone: Its antigen remains unidentified.

This specimen was CD4+ or CD8+ T cells sorted from blood, taken in a trial of the OX40 agonist ivuxolimab. This clonotype originated in an adult with an advanced solid tumor such as melanoma, head and neck, liver or kidney cancer.

CDR3 in DNA: TGTGCCAGCAGCTTGACATCGTTAAACTATGGCTACACCTTC. Translated: CASSLTSLNYGYTF. This chain connects TRBV7-3 to TRBJ1-2; D remains ambiguous. V was shortened by 3 bases and J by 2 bases, with 10 bases between the two germline ends. The CDR3 sequence is 14 residues long. Germline CDR1 is SGHTA and CDR2 is FQGTGA.